Following are 16 T cell receptor beta chains from one sample sequenced in a study of blood T cell repertoires in COVID-19. Sequenced by immunoSEQ multiplex PCR; TCRdb stores in-frame clones only, minus some. The sample shows under 200,000 clones, less than 90% of them seen only once. The sequencing input was peripheral blood. The receptors derive from a woman in her thirties or forties with acute or convalescent COVID-19.

CDR3 sequence: CASSFTSGYNEQFF. The CDR3 DNA follows: TGTGCCAGCAGTTTCACTAGCGGTTACAATGAGCAGTTCTTC. The chain couples TRBV6-4 to TRBJ2-1, with 8 bases aligning to TRBD2. From germline, CDR1 is MRHNA and CDR2 SNTAGT. V shed 5 bases, J shed 4 bases, and the junction held 4 bases outside the gene matches. There are 14 residues in the CDR3.

This clone turned up a few times. The rearrangement links TRBV5-1 to TRBJ2-2, with 11 bases aligning to TRBD2. The J segment lost 1 base and the V segment lost 2 bases, leaving 1 base of the junction unmatched. The CDR3 consists of 16 residues. The germline gives CDR1 SGHRS, CDR2 YFSETQ. CDR3 loop: CASSFGLAGNTGELFF. The CDR3 DNA reads as TGCGCCAGCAGCTTTGGACTAGCGGGGAACACCGGGGAGCTGTTTTTT.

The chain employs TRBV7-2 and TRBJ2-7, with TRBD2 matching 9 bases. V gave up 4 bases and J gave up 5 bases; unmatched junction bases: 6. CDR1 and CDR2 (germline): SGHTA, FQGNSA. The CDR3 contains 14 residues. The CDR3: CASSSGLAWDEQYF. Here the CDR3 DNA reads TGTGCCAGCAGCTCCGGACTAGCGTGGGACGAGCAGTACTTC.

The rearrangement links TRBV2 to TRBJ2-3; 7 positions match TRBD1. Germline values: CDR1 SNHLY, CDR2 FYNNEI. J lost 2 bases, V lost 6 bases, and 8 bases had no gene match. The CDR3 contains 15 residues. In DNA, the CDR3 is TGTGCCAGCAGACTACGACAGGGTCCCACAGATACGCAGTATTTT. It specifies CASRLRQGPTDTQYF.

V gene TRBV11-2 combines with J gene TRBJ2-5; possible D gene TRBD1, 5 bases. Trimming shortened V by 1 base and J by 0 bases, and 6 bases separated the two germline ends. Germline CDR1 is SGHAT and CDR2 is FQNNGV. The CDR3 is made up of 14 amino acids. Here the CDR3 reads CASSLGQYQETQYF. CDR3 sequence (DNA): TGTGCCAGCAGCTTAGGACAGTACCAAGAGACCCAGTACTTC.

The chain carries TRBV27 and TRBJ2-1; D gene ambiguous. V lost 6 bases and J lost 0, with 9 bases in between. The CDR3 has 14 amino acids. The germline CDR1 and CDR2 sequences are MNHEY and SMNVEV (reference sequence). For the CDR3, the DNA is TGTGCCAGCAGGTTGGGCAGCTCCTACAATGAGCAGTTCTTC. Encoded protein: CASRLGSSYNEQFF.

The chain recombines TRBV15 with TRBJ2-1, with D possibly TRBD2 on 5 matching bases. The CDR3 is made up of 16 amino acids. Trimming took 1 base from V and 2 from J, leaving 12 bases between them. Germline V gene lookup returns CDR1 LNHNV and CDR2 YYDKDF (reference sequence). In DNA, the CDR3 is TGTGCCACCAGCAGAGGATTCGGACTTACCTACAATGAGCAGTTCTTC. This sequence encodes CATSRGFGLTYNEQFF.

The chain couples TRBV4-1 to TRBJ2-2, with TRBD2 matching 7 bases. CDR3 length: 18 amino acids. Germline CDR1 reads MGHRA; CDR2 reads YSYEKL. The J segment lost 4 bases and the V segment lost 4 bases, leaving 15 bases of the junction unmatched. In nucleotides, the CDR3 is TGCGCCAGCAGCCTAGGGTTCGGACTAGAGCGTGCCACCGGGGAGCTGTTTTTT. This codes for CASSLGFGLERATGELFF.

The chain combines TRBV6-2 or TRBV6-3 with TRBJ1-1, with 8 bases identical to TRBD1. The CDR3 extends over 18 amino acids. V shed 1 base, J shed 1 base, and the junction held 11 bases outside the gene matches. Germline V gene lookup returns CDR1 MNHEY and CDR2 SVGEGT. CDR3 DNA sequence: TGTGCCAGCAGTTACTTCGTTCAGACCGGGACAGGGAACACTGAAGCTTTCTTT. Translated, it gives CASSYFVQTGTGNTEAFF.

The genes are TRBV25-1 and TRBJ2-7; 10 nucleotides agree with TRBD2. CDR3 size: 16 residues. With 1 base clipped from V and 1 base from J, the junction kept 4 bases outside the gene matches. The germline V gene encodes CDR1 MGHDK and CDR2 SYGVNS. The CDR3: CASSELTSGPSYEQYF. The CDR3 DNA reads TGTGCCAGCAGTGAATTGACTAGCGGGCCTTCCTACGAGCAGTACTTC.

This clone was seen just once. This chain joins TRBV20-1 and TRBJ2-7, with D possibly being TRBD2 (6 bases). V was pared by 7 bases and J by 6 bases, with 13 bases between. The CDR3 totals 11 residues. Germline lookup yields CDR1 DFQATT and CDR2 SNEGSKA (reference sequence). CDR3 coding DNA: TGCAGTGTACTCTGGGGGGTCGAGCAGTACTTC. Protein sequence: CSVLWGVEQYF.

The chain joins TRBV11-2 to TRBJ2-1; possible D gene TRBD2, 6 bases. Germline values: CDR1 SGHAT, CDR2 FQNNGV. This CDR3 comprises 15 residues. V shed 2 bases and J shed 6 bases, with 14 bases lying between them. The DNA for the CDR3 is TGTGCCAGCAGCTTACCCGGGACTGGGGTCAATGAGCAGTTCTTC. The encoded protein is CASSLPGTGVNEQFF. The full variable domain, with the rest looked up from reference TRBV11-2 and TRBJ2-1, is EAGVAQSPRYKIIEKRQSVAFWCNPISGHATLYWYQQILGQGPKLLIQFQNNGVVDDSQLPKDRFSAERLKGVDSTLKIQPAKLEDSAVYLCASSLPGTGVNEQFFGPGTRLTVL.

The CDR3 region has the DNA TGTGCCAGCAGCCAAGATCCATCCTATGGCTACACCTTC. Translation: CASSQDPSYGYTF. The chain employs TRBV3-1 (or the pseudogene TRBV3-2) and TRBJ1-2, with D unclear. From germline, CDR1 is LGHDT and CDR2 YNNKEL (reference sequence). The CDR3 runs to 13 residues. Trimming cost V 0 bases and J 4 bases, with 6 bases left between them.

This clone was observed once. V gene TRBV28 combines with J gene TRBJ2-1; 8 positions agree with TRBD2. This CDR3 is built from 15 residues. Per the germline V gene, CDR1 is MDHEN and CDR2 is SYDVKM. Trimming at V came to 4 bases and at J to 7 bases, leaving 9 bases not matched to a gene. The CDR3 region is CASSSSGSRVNEQFF. In DNA, the CDR3 is TGTGCCAGCAGTTCAAGCGGGAGTAGGGTGAATGAGCAGTTCTTC.

The chain couples TRBV7-9 to TRBJ2-3, with 8 bases fitting TRBD2. Per the germline V gene, CDR1 is SEHNR and CDR2 is FQNEAQ (reference sequence). Unmatched junction bases numbered 12, after V lost 5 bases and J lost 5 bases. CDR3 length equals 16 residues. CDR3 sequence: CASSPPGGAGGDTQYF. In DNA, the CDR3 is TGTGCCAGCAGCCCCCCTGGGGGGGCGGGGGGAGATACGCAGTATTTT.

The J gene is TRBJ2-7, the V gene TRBV5-1, with D possibly matching TRBD1 (5 bases). V dropped 0 bases and J dropped 0 bases, with 7 bases sitting between them. CDR1 and CDR2 from the germline V gene are SGHRS and YFSETQ. The CDR3 length is 14 residues. The CDR3, as DNA: TGCGCCAGCAGCTTGGTGACAGACTCCTACGAGCAGTACTTC. Translation: CASSLVTDSYEQYF. Variable domain in full (rest from reference TRBV5-1 and TRBJ2-7): KAGVTQTPRYLIKTRGQQVTLSCSPISGHRSVSWYQQTPGQGLQFLFEYFSETQRNKGNFPGRFSGRQFSNSRSEMNVSTLELGDSALYLCASSLVTDSYEQYFGPGTRLTVT.